This T cell receptor (beta chain) came from a study of T cell responses to AZD1222 COVID-19 vaccine. Regarding the study as a whole: The number of AZD1222 recipients seropositive at baseline was only 6 or 7. Once two AZD1222 doses were given, Spike-specific TCR breadth and depth went up. Among the donors, most were white British and more were female, and clonal diversity was possibly underestimated. Variant regions that are unmutated are reportedly the target of nearly half of spike-specific TCRs.

Assay used: immunoSEQ multiplex PCR; TCRdb lists only in-frame clones, some missing. The sample lists around 120,000 clones; about 92% were seen once. This clone is a singleton in its sample. Its matching antigen is unknown. The CDR3 has 15 residues. Between the trimmed V and J ends, which lost 0 bases and 2 bases, there was a span of 10 bases. Specimen: peripheral blood, collected 28 days after the second AZD1222 dose. This receptor was taken from an adult who received the AZD1222 COVID-19 vaccine. The J gene is TRBJ2-5, the V gene TRBV23-1; D may be TRBD2 (5 bases). TRBV23-1 carries the ORF label, with uncertain function. CDR3 sequence (DNA): TGCGCCAGCAGTCAATCGCTGCGGGTACAAGAGACCCAGTACTTC. It translates to CASSQSLRVQETQYF.